The T cell receptor beta chain under discussion was sequenced for a study of blood T cell repertoires in COVID-19. In the study overall: Samples taken during acute and convalescent COVID-19 were collected in the United States, Italy and Spain. Sources were T cells, B-cell-depleted T cells, or PBMCs; the material itself was cDNA or gDNA.

TCRdb's copy holds only in-frame clones and misses some; the assay was immunoSEQ multiplex PCR. The sample includes about 75,000 clones, 75% to 95% of them seen just once. The V gene end was trimmed by 3 bases and the J gene end by 6 bases; junction bases not matched to a gene: 2. Germline assignment: CDR1 KGHSH and CDR2 LQKENI. This CDR3 region has 15 residues. V usage is TRBV18 and J usage is TRBJ2-1; 13 nucleotides line up with TRBD2. This receptor was obtained from a human donor in a cohort sampled during active COVID-19. The sequenced material came from peripheral blood. This chain's CDR3 is CASSPGLAGINEQFF. The CDR3 region has the DNA TGTGCCAGCTCACCGGGACTAGCGGGGATCAATGAGCAGTTCTTC.